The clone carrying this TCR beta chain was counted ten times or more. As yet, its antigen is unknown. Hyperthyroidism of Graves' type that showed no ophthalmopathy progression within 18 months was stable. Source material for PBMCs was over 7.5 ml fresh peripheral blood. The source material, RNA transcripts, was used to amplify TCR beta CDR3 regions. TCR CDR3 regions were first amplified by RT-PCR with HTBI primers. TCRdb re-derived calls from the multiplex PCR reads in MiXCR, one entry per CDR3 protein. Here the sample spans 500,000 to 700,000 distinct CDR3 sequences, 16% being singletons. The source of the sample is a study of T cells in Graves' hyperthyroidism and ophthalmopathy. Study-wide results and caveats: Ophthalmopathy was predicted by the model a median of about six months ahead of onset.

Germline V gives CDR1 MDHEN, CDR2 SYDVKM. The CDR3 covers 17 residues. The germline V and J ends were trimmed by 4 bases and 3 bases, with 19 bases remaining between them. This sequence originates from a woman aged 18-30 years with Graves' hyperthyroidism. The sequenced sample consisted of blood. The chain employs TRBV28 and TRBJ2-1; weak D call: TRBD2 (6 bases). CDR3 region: CASSSQTGLAIYNEQFF. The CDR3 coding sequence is TGTGCCAGCAGTTCCCAAACCGGGCTAGCGATCTACAATGAGCAGTTCTTC.